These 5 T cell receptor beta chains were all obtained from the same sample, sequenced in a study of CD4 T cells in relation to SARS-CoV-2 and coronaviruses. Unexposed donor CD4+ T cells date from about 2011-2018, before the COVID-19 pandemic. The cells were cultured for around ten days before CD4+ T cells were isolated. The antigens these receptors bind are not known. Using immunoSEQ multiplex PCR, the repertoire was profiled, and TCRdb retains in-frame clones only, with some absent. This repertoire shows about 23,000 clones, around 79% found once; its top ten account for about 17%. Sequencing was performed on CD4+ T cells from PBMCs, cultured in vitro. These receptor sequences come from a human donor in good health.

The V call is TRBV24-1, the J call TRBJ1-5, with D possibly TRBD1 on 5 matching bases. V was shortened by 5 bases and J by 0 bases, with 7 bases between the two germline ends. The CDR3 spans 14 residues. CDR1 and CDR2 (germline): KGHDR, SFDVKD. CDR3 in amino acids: CATSGGTSNQPQHF. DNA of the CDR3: TGTGCCACCAGTGGTGGGACTAGCAATCAGCCCCAGCATTTT.

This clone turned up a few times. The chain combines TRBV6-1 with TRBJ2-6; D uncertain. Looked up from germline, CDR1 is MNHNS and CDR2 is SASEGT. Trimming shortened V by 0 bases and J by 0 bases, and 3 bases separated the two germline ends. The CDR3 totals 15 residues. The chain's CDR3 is CASSEASSGANVLTF. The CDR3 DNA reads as TGTGCCAGCAGTGAAGCTAGCTCTGGGGCCAACGTCCTGACTTTC.

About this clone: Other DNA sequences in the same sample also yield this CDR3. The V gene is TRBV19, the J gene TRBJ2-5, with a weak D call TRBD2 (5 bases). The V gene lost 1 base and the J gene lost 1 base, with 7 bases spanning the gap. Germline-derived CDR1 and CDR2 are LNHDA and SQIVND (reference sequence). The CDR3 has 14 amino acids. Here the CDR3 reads CASSIGGSQETQYF. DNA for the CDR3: TGTGCCAGTAGTATAGGTGGGAGCCAAGAGACCCAGTACTTC. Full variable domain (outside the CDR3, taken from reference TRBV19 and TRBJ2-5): DGGITQSPKYLFRKEGQNVTLSCEQNLNHDAMYWYRQDPGQGLRLIYYSQIVNDFQKGDIAEGYSVSREKKESFPLTVTSAQKNPTAFYLCASSIGGSQETQYFGPGTRLLVL.

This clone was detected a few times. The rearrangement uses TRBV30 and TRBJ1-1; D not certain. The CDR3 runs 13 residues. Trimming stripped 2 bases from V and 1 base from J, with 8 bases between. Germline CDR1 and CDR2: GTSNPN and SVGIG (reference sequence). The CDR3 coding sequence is TGTGCCTGGAGTTTAAGGGAGAACACTGAAGCTTTCTTT. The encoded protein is CAWSLRENTEAFF. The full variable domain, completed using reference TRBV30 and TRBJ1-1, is SQTIHQWPATLVQPVGSPLSLECTVEGTSNPNLYWYRQAAGRGLQLLFYSVGIGQISSEVPQNLSASRPQDRQFILSSKKLLLSDSGFYLCAWSLRENTEAFFGQGTRLTVV.

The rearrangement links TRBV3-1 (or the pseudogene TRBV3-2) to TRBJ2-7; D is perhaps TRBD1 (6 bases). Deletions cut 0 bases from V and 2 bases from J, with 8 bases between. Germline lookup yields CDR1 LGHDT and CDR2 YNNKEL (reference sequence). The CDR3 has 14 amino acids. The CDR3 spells CASSQEGATYEQYF. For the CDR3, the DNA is TGTGCCAGCAGCCAAGAGGGGGCAACCTACGAGCAGTACTTC.